This T cell receptor beta chain stems from a study of cytomegalovirus exposure and HLA in healthy donors. In the case of this clone: Its antigen is currently unknown.

Amplification used 60 Vbeta primers and 13 Jbeta primers. Generated by immunoSEQ multiplex PCR, the TCRdb table keeps only in-frame clones and is missing some. Among 100,000 to 150,000 clones listed, around 66% were seen once. Germline V lookup: CDR1 SGHDN, CDR2 FVKESK. The CDR3 is 14 residues long. V gave up 2 bases and J gave up 3 bases, with 7 bases separating them. Whole-study results and caveats: An analysis done earlier found most TCR beta V segments productive about 87% or about 30% of the time. CMV serostatus alone was available as immune exposure information. Most subjects' HLA-A and HLA-B alleles were reportedly predicted from TCR beta sequences.

This receptor was identified in a woman in her 40s in good health and CMV-seropositive. The sequenced sample was PBMCs. V usage is TRBV14 and J usage is TRBJ1-4; D unresolved. The CDR3 DNA follows: TGTGCCAGCAGCCAAAATCGGGCTAATGAAAAACTGTTTTTT. Translated: CASSQNRANEKLFF.